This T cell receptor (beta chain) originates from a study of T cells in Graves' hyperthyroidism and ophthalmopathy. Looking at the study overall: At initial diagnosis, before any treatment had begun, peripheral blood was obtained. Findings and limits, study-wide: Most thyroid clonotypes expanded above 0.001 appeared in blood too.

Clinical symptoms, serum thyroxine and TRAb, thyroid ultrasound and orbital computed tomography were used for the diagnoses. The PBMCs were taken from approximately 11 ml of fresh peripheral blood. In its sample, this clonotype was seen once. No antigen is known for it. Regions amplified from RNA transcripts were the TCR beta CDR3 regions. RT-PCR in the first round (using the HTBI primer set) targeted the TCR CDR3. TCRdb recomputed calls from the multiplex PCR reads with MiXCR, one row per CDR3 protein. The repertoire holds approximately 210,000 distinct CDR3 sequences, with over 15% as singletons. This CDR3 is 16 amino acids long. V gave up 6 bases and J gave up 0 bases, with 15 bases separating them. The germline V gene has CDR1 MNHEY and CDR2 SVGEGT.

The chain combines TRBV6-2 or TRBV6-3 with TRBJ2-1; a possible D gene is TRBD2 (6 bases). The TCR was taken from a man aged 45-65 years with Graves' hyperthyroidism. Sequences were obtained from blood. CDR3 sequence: CASRPLAPSSYNEQFF. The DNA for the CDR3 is TGTGCCAGCAGACCCCTAGCGCCAAGCTCCTACAATGAGCAGTTCTTC.